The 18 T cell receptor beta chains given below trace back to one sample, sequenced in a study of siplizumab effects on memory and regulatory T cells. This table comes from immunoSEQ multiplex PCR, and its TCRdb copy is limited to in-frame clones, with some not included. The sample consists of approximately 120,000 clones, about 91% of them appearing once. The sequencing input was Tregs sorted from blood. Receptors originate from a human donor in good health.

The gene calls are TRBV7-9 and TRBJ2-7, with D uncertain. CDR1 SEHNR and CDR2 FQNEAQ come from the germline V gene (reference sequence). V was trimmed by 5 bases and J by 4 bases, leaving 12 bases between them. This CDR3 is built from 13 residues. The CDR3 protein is CASSPTSSYEQYF. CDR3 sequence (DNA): TGTGCCAGCAGCCCAACATCCTCGTACGAGCAGTACTTC.

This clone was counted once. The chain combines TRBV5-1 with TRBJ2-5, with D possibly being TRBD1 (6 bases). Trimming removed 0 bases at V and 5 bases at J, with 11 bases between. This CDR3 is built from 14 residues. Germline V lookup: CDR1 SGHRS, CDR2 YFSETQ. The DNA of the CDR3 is TGCGCCAGCAGCTTGGTCAGGGGCTTGGAGACCCAGTACTTC. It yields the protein CASSLVRGLETQYF. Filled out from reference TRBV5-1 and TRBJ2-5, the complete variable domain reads KAGVTQTPRYLIKTRGQQVTLSCSPISGHRSVSWYQQTPGQGLQFLFEYFSETQRNKGNFPGRFSGRQFSNSRSEMNVSTLELGDSALYLCASSLVRGLETQYFGPGTRLLVL.

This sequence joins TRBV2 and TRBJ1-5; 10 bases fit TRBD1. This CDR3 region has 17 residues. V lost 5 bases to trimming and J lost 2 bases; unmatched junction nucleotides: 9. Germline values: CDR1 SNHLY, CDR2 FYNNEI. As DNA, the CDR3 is TGTGCCAGCAGTTCGGGACAGGGGTTGTGGGGCAATCAGCCCCAGCATTTT. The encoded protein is CASSSGQGLWGNQPQHF.

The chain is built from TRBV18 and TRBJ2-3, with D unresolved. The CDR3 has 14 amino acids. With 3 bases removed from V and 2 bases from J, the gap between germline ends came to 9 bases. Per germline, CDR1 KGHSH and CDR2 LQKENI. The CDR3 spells CASSPATNTDTQYF. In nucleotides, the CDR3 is TGTGCCAGCTCACCGGCGACGAACACAGATACGCAGTATTTT.

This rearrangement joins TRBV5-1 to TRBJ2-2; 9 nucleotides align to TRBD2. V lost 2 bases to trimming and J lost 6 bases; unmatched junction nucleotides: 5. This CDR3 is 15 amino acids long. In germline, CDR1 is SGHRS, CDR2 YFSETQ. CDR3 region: CASSFGTSRPGELFF. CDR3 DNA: TGCGCCAGCAGCTTCGGGACTAGCAGGCCCGGGGAGCTGTTTTTT. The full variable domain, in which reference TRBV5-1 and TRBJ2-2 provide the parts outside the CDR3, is KAGVTQTPRYLIKTRGQQVTLSCSPISGHRSVSWYQQTPGQGLQFLFEYFSETQRNKGNFPGRFSGRQFSNSRSEMNVSTLELGDSALYLCASSFGTSRPGELFFGEGSRLTVL.

This CDR3 reads CATSRDGVGFYEQYF. The CDR3 coding sequence is TGTGCCACCAGCAGAGATGGGGTAGGGTTCTACGAGCAGTACTTC. The chain couples TRBV15 to TRBJ2-7; D is uncertain. This CDR3 is 15 amino acids long. Germline-derived CDR1 and CDR2 are LNHNV and YYDKDF (reference sequence). Trimming cost V 0 bases and J 3 bases, with 12 bases left between them.

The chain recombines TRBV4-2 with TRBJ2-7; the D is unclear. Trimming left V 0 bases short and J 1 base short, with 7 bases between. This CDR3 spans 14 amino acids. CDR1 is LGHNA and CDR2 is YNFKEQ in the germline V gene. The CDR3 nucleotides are TGTGCCAGCAGCCAAGATCTACAATCCTACGAGCAGTACTTC. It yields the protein CASSQDLQSYEQYF.

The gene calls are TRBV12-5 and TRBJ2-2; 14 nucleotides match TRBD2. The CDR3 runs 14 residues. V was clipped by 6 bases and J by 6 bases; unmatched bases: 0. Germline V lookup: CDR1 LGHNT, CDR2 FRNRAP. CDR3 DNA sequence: TGTGCTAGTGGGACTAGCGGGGGGGCCGGGGAGCTGTTTTTT. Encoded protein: CASGTSGGAGELFF.

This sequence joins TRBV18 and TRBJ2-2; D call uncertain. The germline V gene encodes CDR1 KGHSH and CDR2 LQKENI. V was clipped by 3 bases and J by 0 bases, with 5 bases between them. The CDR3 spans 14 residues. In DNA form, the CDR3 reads TGTGCCAGCTCACCGAGCACGAACACCGGGGAGCTGTTTTTT. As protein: CASSPSTNTGELFF.

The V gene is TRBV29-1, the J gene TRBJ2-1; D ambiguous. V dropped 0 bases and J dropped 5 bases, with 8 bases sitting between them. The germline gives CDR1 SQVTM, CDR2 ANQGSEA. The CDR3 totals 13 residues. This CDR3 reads CSVEEAVDNEQFF. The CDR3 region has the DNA TGCAGCGTTGAAGAGGCTGTGGACAATGAGCAGTTCTTC.

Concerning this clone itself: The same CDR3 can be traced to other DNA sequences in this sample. The CDR3 reads CASSLGANTGELFF. The CDR3 DNA follows: TGTGCCAGCAGCTTGGGAGCGAACACCGGGGAGCTGTTTTTT. The chain employs TRBV5-4 and TRBJ2-2; D is unresolved. The CDR3 is 14 amino acids. CDR1 and CDR2 (germline): SGHNT, YYREEE (reference sequence). The V and J ends lost 0 bases and 0 bases respectively, with 3 bases between them.

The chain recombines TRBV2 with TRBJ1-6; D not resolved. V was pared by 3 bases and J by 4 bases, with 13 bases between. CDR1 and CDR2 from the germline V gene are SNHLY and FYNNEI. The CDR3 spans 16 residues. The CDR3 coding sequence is TGTGCCAGCAGTGATTCCTGGTATCGGTATAATTCACCCCTCCACTTT. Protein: CASSDSWYRYNSPLHF.

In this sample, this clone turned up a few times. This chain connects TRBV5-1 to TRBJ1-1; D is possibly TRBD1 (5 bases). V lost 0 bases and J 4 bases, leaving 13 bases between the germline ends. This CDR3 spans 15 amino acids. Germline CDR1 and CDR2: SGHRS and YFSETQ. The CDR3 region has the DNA TGCGCCAGCAGCTTGGCGAGGGGCGGCGGCACTGAAGCTTTCTTT. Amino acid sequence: CASSLARGGGTEAFF.

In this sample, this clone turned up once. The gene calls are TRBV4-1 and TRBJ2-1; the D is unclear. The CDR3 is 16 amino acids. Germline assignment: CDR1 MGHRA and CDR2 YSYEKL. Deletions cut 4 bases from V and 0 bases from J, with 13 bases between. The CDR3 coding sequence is TGCGCCAGCAGCCCGCCAAGAGGTCGCTCCTACAATGAGCAGTTCTTC. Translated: CASSPPRGRSYNEQFF.

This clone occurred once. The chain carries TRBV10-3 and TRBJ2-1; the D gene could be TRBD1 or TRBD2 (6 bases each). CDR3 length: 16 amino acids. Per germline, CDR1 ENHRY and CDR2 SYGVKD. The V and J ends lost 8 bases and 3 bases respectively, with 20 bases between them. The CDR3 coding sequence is TGTGCCATCCGGGGGAGTAAGGGACAAAACTACAATGAGCAGTTCTTC. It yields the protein CAIRGSKGQNYNEQFF.

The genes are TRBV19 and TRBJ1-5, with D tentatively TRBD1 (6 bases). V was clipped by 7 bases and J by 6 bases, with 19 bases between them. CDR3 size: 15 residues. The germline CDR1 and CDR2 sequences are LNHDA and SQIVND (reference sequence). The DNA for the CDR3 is TGTGCCAGTATCCCTTCAGGGGAGGGTACTCAGCCCCAGCATTTT. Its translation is CASIPSGEGTQPQHF.

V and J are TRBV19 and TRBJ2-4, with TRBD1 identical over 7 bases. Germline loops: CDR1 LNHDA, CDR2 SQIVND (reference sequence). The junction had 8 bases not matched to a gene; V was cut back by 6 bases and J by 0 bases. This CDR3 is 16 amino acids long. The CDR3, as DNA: TGTGCCAGTAGCTTCGGACAGGATCTAGCCAAAAACATTCAGTACTTC. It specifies CASSFGQDLAKNIQYF.

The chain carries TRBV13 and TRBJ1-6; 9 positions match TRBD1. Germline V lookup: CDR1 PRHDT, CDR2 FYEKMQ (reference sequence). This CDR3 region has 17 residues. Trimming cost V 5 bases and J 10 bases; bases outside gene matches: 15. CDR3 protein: CASSRGEKGTGSSPLHF. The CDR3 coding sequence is TGTGCCAGCAGCCGTGGGGAGAAAGGGACAGGGTCCTCACCCCTCCACTTT.